The 21 T cell receptor beta chains reported below all come from one sample, sequenced in a study of T cells in Graves' hyperthyroidism and ophthalmopathy. RNA transcripts gave rise to amplified TCR beta CDR3 regions. During a first-round RT-PCR of the TCR CDR3, the HTBI primer set was used. TCRdb independently ran MiXCR on the multiplex PCR reads; one entry per CDR3 protein. The table records some 400,000 distinct CDR3 sequences, 19% of them present only once. The specimen was blood. These receptors came from a woman aged 18-35 years with Graves' hyperthyroidism.

This clonotype came up a few times. This rearrangement joins TRBV10-2 to TRBJ1-5; 8 bases are shared with TRBD1. The V gene end was trimmed by 9 bases and the J gene end by 7 bases; junction bases not matched to a gene: 14. Per the germline V gene, CDR1 is WSHSY and CDR2 is SAAADI. The CDR3 extends over 15 amino acids. CDR3 bases: TGCGCCAGTGGGGGGGTGGCAGGGGGCACACAGCCCCAGCATTTT. Translating it yields CASGGVAGGTQPQHF.

This clonotype has a handful of counts. The gene calls are TRBV9 and TRBJ2-7; TRBD1 agrees at 9 bases. J lost 1 base, V lost 3 bases, and 5 bases had no gene match. The CDR3 runs 15 residues. Germline V CDR1 and CDR2: SGDLS, YYNGEE. The CDR3 nucleotides read TGTGCCAGCAGCGCCACAGGGGGCAAATCCTACGAGCAGTACTTC. Its protein is CASSATGGKSYEQYF.

This clonotype was detected ten times or more. The CDR3 DNA is TGTGCCAGCTCAAGCTACGGGAAAGAGACCCAGTACTTC. Translating it yields CASSSYGKETQYF. V and J are TRBV6-1 and TRBJ2-5; maybe TRBD2 (5 bases). Between the trimmed V and J ends, which lost 8 bases and 3 bases, there was a span of 13 bases. The CDR3 covers 13 residues. Germline lookup yields CDR1 MNHNS and CDR2 SASEGT.

The sample holds a few counts of this clonotype. This may be a read error: a much more frequent sequence differs by one nucleotide. The V and J genes are TRBV12-3 or TRBV12-4 and TRBJ2-2; 9 positions match TRBD2. The CDR3 loop spans 15 amino acids. The DNA of the CDR3 is TGTGCCAGCAGTTTACTGGCGGGGGGGATCGGGGAGCTGTGTTTT. It encodes CASSLLAGGIGELCF.

The sample holds many counts of this clonotype. The rearrangement links TRBV15 to TRBJ1-2, with 10 nucleotides matching TRBD1. Germline CDR1 LNHNV, CDR2 YYDKDF (reference sequence). The V segment lost 0 bases and the J segment 0 bases; nucleotides outside the gene matches: 7. The CDR3 consists of 18 residues. For the CDR3, the DNA is TGTGCCACCAGCAGAGATTTAAGGACAGGGGGGTCTAACTATGGCTACACCTTC. Translating gives CATSRDLRTGGSNYGYTF.

The table lists this clonotype with many counts. The V call is TRBV20-1, the J call TRBJ2-2; unclear D gene. V lost 2 bases to trimming and J lost 5 bases, with 12 bases between them. Germline V lookup: CDR1 DFQATT, CDR2 SNEGSKA (reference sequence). The CDR3 is made up of 14 amino acids. CDR3 amino acids: CSARRQVGTGELFF. The CDR3 DNA is TGCAGTGCTAGACGCCAGGTTGGGACCGGGGAGCTGTTTTTT.

With respect to this clonotype: Sequence at one end of the junction differs from germline and may be a read error. The chain recombines TRBV6-1 with TRBJ2-4; D might be TRBD1 (6 bases). Germline CDR1 MNHNS, CDR2 SASEGT. This CDR3 spans 14 amino acids. CDR3 DNA sequence: TGTGCCAGCCGCGACAGGAGAGCCAAAAACATTAAGTACTTC. Translation gives CASRDRRAKNIKYF.

This clonotype was recorded many times. This rearrangement joins TRBV5-1 to TRBJ1-1; 7 nucleotides line up with TRBD1. The CDR3 is made up of 16 amino acids. Germline-derived CDR1 and CDR2 are SGHRS and YFSETQ. V dropped 2 bases and J dropped 4; count of bases not matched to a gene: 11. The CDR3 nucleotides are TGCGCCAGCAGCTTAGTGACAGGGCGATCGAGCACTGAAGCTTTCTTT. This translates into CASSLVTGRSSTEAFF.

On this clonotype itself: At one end the junction does not follow the germline gene, possibly because of a read error. The chain has TRBV20-1 and TRBJ1-1; no definite D call. Germline CDR1 is DFQATT and CDR2 is SNEGSKA (reference sequence). CDR3 size: 15 residues. CDR3: CSARLSGLENTDAFF. In nucleotides, the CDR3 is TGCAGTGCCCGCCTTTCAGGACTGGAGAACACTGATGCTTTCTTT.

This clonotype was recorded at least ten times. This chain connects TRBV10-3 to TRBJ2-2, with a possible D match to TRBD1 (5 bases). The V gene lost 4 bases and the J gene lost 2 bases, with 8 bases spanning the gap. CDR1 ENHRY and CDR2 SYGVKD come from the germline V gene. The CDR3 runs to 14 residues. The CDR3 bases are TGTGCCATCAGTGTGGGGCCCAACACCGGGGAGCTGTTTTTT. Its protein product is CAISVGPNTGELFF.

V usage is TRBV6-5 and J usage is TRBJ2-5; 9 bases match TRBD2. The CDR3 totals 15 residues. Germline loops: CDR1 MNHEY, CDR2 SVGAGI. Losses at the gene ends were 4 bases for V and 3 bases for J; bases not matched to a gene: 6. CDR3 DNA sequence: TGTGCCAGCAGTTCGATAGCTAGCGGGGAAGAGACCCAGTACTTC. Its translation: CASSSIASGEETQYF.

This clonotype has a count of ten or more. The chain couples TRBV4-1 to TRBJ1-5; 8 bases fit TRBD1. The CDR3 is 15 residues long. Germline V CDR1 and CDR2: MGHRA, YSYEKL. The trim removed 1 base at V and 4 bases at J, leaving 3 bases unmatched. The CDR3 sequence is CASSQGTGGNQPQHF. The CDR3 DNA reads as TGCGCCAGCAGCCAAGGAACAGGGGGGAATCAGCCCCAGCATTTT.

This clonotype was found many times. V usage is TRBV12-3 or TRBV12-4 and J usage is TRBJ2-5; TRBD2 agrees at 11 bases. After removal of 5 bases from V and 7 bases from J, the junction contained 6 bases not matched to a gene. The CDR3 covers 14 residues. The CDR3 sequence is CASSPTSGGGTQYF. CDR3 in DNA: TGTGCCAGCAGTCCTACTAGCGGGGGCGGGACCCAGTACTTC.

This clonotype was detected many times. This chain connects TRBV30 to TRBJ1-5; 11 positions match TRBD1. Germline values: CDR1 GTSNPN, CDR2 SVGIG (reference sequence). V shed 2 bases, J shed 2 bases, and the junction held 5 bases outside the gene matches. This CDR3 contains 16 residues. CDR3 region: CAWSWQGQGGNQPQHF. Written as DNA, the CDR3 is TGTGCCTGGAGTTGGCAGGGACAGGGGGGCAATCAGCCCCAGCATTTT.

At least ten counts were recorded for this clonotype. The chain combines TRBV6-5 with TRBJ1-2; tentatively, D is TRBD1 (6 bases). V was shortened by 0 bases and J by 6 bases, with 14 bases between the two germline ends. The CDR3 runs to 15 residues. CDR1 is MNHEY and CDR2 is SVGAGI in the germline V gene. CDR3: CASSYSNRAGDGYTF. In DNA form, the CDR3 reads TGTGCCAGCAGTTACTCGAACAGGGCCGGCGATGGCTACACCTTC.

Regarding this clonotype: This could be a read error, since a much larger clone is one nucleotide away. The chain joins TRBV4-1 to TRBJ2-5; possibly TRBD1 or TRBD2 for D (6 bases each). The CDR3 loop spans 16 amino acids. Per germline, CDR1 MGHRA and CDR2 YSYEKL. The CDR3 sequence is CAGSQEGVAAQETQYF. Written as DNA, the CDR3 is TGCGCCGGCAGCCAAGAGGGGGTAGCGGCACAAGAGACCCAGTACTTC.

This clonotype has a handful of counts. This chain uses TRBV7-9 with TRBJ2-4; possible D gene TRBD2, 6 bases. The CDR3 has 12 residues. Trimming took 8 bases from V and 9 from J, leaving 14 bases between them. Germline assignment: CDR1 SEHNR and CDR2 FQNEAQ (reference sequence). The CDR3 is CASFGGRGIQYF. As DNA, the CDR3 is TGTGCCAGCTTTGGCGGGCGGGGCATTCAGTACTTC.

This clonotype was counted only a few times. Given a much more abundant clone one base away, this may be a read error. The chain links TRBV7-3 to TRBJ2-5; 13 positions agree with TRBD2. The CDR3 spans 16 residues. The V gene's germline CDR1 is SGHTA and CDR2 FQGTGA. The CDR3 reads CASSFGTSGAGETKYF. CDR3 nucleotides: TGTGCCAGCAGCTTTGGGACTAGCGGGGCTGGAGAGACCAAGTACTTC. The entire variable domain, with the rest obtained from reference TRBV7-3 and TRBJ2-5, is as follows: GAGVSQTPSNKVTEKGKYVELRCDPISGHTALYWYRQSLGQGPEFLIYFQGTGAADDSGLPNDRFFAVRPEGSVSTLKIQRTERGDSAVYLCASSFGTSGAGETKYFGPGTRLLVL.

This clonotype was seen ten or more times. V usage is TRBV6-2 or TRBV6-3 and J usage is TRBJ2-4; D may be TRBD1 (6 bases). Germline V gives CDR1 MNHEY, CDR2 SVGEGT. The length of the CDR3 is 14 residues. The ends were cut back, 7 bases at V and 2 bases at J, with 12 bases in the middle. Here the CDR3 reads CASTSRGTKNIQYF. The CDR3 bases are TGTGCCAGCACCTCCAGGGGCACCAAAAACATTCAGTACTTC.

This clonotype was picked up many times. The chain employs TRBV7-6 and TRBJ2-7; TRBD1 matches 10 bases. V lost 5 bases to trimming and J lost 6 bases; unmatched junction nucleotides: 4. CDR1 SGHVS and CDR2 FNYEAQ come from the germline V gene. There are 13 residues in the CDR3. CDR3 in DNA: TGTGCCAGCAGCCCCTGGACAGGGGGCGAGCAGTACTTC. This gives the protein CASSPWTGGEQYF.

This clonotype was seen ten or more times. V and J are TRBV12-3 or TRBV12-4 and TRBJ2-5; D is perhaps TRBD2 (7 bases). Trimming removed 8 bases from V and 5 bases from J, with 15 bases in between. This CDR3 is built from 13 residues. The CDR3 coding sequence is TGTGCCAGCTGGGGGGGGCCGAGGGAGACCCAGTACTTC. This translates into CASWGGPRETQYF.